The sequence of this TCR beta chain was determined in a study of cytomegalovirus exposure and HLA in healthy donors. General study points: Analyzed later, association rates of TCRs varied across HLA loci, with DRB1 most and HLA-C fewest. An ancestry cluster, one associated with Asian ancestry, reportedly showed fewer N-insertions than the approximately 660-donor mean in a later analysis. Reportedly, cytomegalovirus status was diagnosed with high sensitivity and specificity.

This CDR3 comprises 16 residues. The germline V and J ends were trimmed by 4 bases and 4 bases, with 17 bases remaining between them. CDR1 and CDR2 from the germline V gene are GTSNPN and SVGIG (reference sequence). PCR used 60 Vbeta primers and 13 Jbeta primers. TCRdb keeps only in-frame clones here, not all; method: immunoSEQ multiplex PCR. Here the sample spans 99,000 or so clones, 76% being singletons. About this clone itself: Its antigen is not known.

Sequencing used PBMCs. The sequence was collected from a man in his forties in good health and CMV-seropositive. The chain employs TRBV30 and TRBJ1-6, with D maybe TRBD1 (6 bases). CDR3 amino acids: CAWMAGGAVYNSPLHF. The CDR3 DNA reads TGTGCCTGGATGGCGGGGGGCGCGGTGTATAATTCACCCCTCCACTTT.